The 15 T cell receptor beta chains below were found in one sample sequenced in a study of cytomegalovirus exposure and HLA in healthy donors. Researchers ran the PCR with 60 Vbeta and 13 Jbeta primers. Profiled with immunoSEQ multiplex PCR; TCRdb holds only in-frame clones, not every one. This table holds 250,000 or so clones, approximately 82% found once. Sample: PBMCs. The receptors shown here come from a woman aged 55-69 years in good health and CMV-seropositive.

The chain links TRBV7-9 to TRBJ2-7; 10 bases map to TRBD1. The CDR3 contains 15 residues. The germline gives CDR1 SEHNR, CDR2 FQNEAQ (reference sequence). V lost 1 base and J lost 4; bases outside the gene matches: 4. The CDR3 loop reads CASSLGQGARYEQYF. The CDR3 DNA is TGTGCCAGCAGCTTAGGACAGGGGGCGCGTTACGAGCAGTACTTC.

V gene TRBV5-1 combines with J gene TRBJ2-3, with D tentatively TRBD2 (5 bases). The CDR3 totals 13 residues. Germline CDR1 reads SGHRS; CDR2 reads YFSETQ. Trimming removed 4 bases at V and 4 bases at J, with 10 bases between. The CDR3 nucleotides are TGCGCCAGCAGCGCAACTAGTGCAGATACGCAGTATTTT. It encodes CASSATSADTQYF.

This clone was counted a single time. This chain joins TRBV2 and TRBJ1-3; D is unresolved. This CDR3 comprises 15 residues. In germline, CDR1 is SNHLY, CDR2 FYNNEI. V was trimmed by 6 bases and J by 0 bases, leaving 12 bases between them. This CDR3 is CASSPNPGSGNTIYF. Here the CDR3 DNA reads TGTGCCAGCAGCCCCAACCCGGGCTCTGGAAACACCATATATTTT.

This rearrangement joins TRBV27 to TRBJ1-6, with TRBD1 matching over 7 bases. In germline, CDR1 is MNHEY, CDR2 SMNVEV (reference sequence). Unmatched junction bases numbered 9, after V lost 2 bases and J lost 8 bases. The CDR3 has 16 amino acids. The CDR3, as DNA: TGTGCCAGCAGTTTAACGGACAGGAGTTTGTATTCACCCCTCCACTTT. Its translation: CASSLTDRSLYSPLHF.

The gene calls are TRBV10-1 and TRBJ2-6, with 9 nucleotides matching TRBD1. From germline, CDR1 is WNHNN and CDR2 SYGVQD (reference sequence). CDR3 length: 18 residues. Germline trimming cut 10 bases from V and 0 bases from J; bases unmatched to any gene: 13. The CDR3 is CATNPRTGESSGANVLTF. In nucleotides, the CDR3 is TGCGCCACCAATCCTAGGACAGGGGAAAGCTCTGGGGCCAACGTCCTGACTTTC.

J is TRBJ1-5 and V is TRBV6-5, with D perhaps matching TRBD1 (5 bases). V was pared by 2 bases and J by 3 bases, with 8 bases between. This CDR3 spans 14 amino acids. The germline gives CDR1 MNHEY, CDR2 SVGAGI. In DNA form, the CDR3 reads TGTGCCAGCAGTTACCGACAGACCAATCAGCCCCAGCATTTT. Protein: CASSYRQTNQPQHF.

The V call is TRBV27, the J call TRBJ2-7; 11 nucleotides agree with TRBD1. The trim removed 6 bases at V and 3 bases at J, leaving 7 bases unmatched. CDR3 length equals 15 residues. CDR1 and CDR2 (germline): MNHEY, SMNVEV (reference sequence). The CDR3 loop is CASRVGGQGDYEQYF. The CDR3 coding sequence is TGTGCCAGCAGGGTGGGGGGACAGGGGGACTACGAGCAGTACTTC.

This chain uses TRBV5-5 with TRBJ2-7, with a tentative D call TRBD1 (5 bases). The germline gives CDR1 SGHKS, CDR2 YYEKEE (reference sequence). Trimming took 4 bases from V and 6 from J, leaving 17 bases between them. CDR3 length equals 14 residues. In DNA, the CDR3 is TGTGCCAGCAGCGATCCAGGGCTTTGGGGCGAGCAGTACTTC. This sequence encodes CASSDPGLWGEQYF.

The chain links TRBV27 to TRBJ2-7, with 11 bases matching TRBD1. The CDR3 consists of 17 residues. Per germline, CDR1 MNHEY and CDR2 SMNVEV (reference sequence). The V and J ends lost 6 bases and 2 bases, in that order; junction bases with no gene match: 12. CDR3 amino acids: CASRTGTGGSLPYEQYF. CDR3 sequence (DNA): TGTGCCAGCAGGACCGGGACAGGGGGTTCTTTACCCTACGAGCAGTACTTC.

The chain employs TRBV6-5 and TRBJ2-7; D unclear. Germline V gene data show CDR1 as MNHEY and CDR2 as SVGAGI. V was trimmed by 1 base and J by 3 bases, leaving 16 bases between them. This CDR3 has 16 amino acids. CDR3 nucleotides: TGTGCCAGCAGTTACTTCCCGACTGGCAGACTCTACGAGCAGTACTTC. Protein: CASSYFPTGRLYEQYF.

V usage is TRBV28 and J usage is TRBJ1-3; D gene ambiguous. Germline V CDR1 and CDR2: MDHEN, SYDVKM. The V end was cut by 6 bases, the J end by 0 bases, with 9 bases between. The length of the CDR3 is 14 residues. In DNA form, the CDR3 reads TGTGCCAGCAGCCCCCCATCCTCTGGAAACACCATATATTTT. Amino acid sequence: CASSPPSSGNTIYF.

This clone has only one observation. The chain uses TRBV18 and TRBJ2-7; TRBD2 is a possible D gene (6 bases). Germline loops: CDR1 KGHSH, CDR2 LQKENI. CDR3 length: 18 amino acids. The germline V and J ends were trimmed by 5 bases and 0 bases, with 23 bases remaining between them. CDR3 DNA sequence: TGTGCCAGCTCATACTCCACTCACCTTAGCGGAGGCTCCTACGAGCAGTACTTC. Protein sequence: CASSYSTHLSGGSYEQYF.

The V call is TRBV7-9, the J call TRBJ1-5; 9 bases match TRBD1. V dropped 5 bases and J dropped 4; count of bases not matched to a gene: 3. Germline CDR1 reads SEHNR; CDR2 reads FQNEAQ (reference sequence). The CDR3 has 14 amino acids. The CDR3 DNA reads TGTGCCAGCAGCATGACAGGGGGGAATCAGCCCCAGCATTTT. It is translated as CASSMTGGNQPQHF.

This clone was seen once. This chain connects TRBV5-6 to TRBJ2-1; 7 bases line up with TRBD1. The trim removed 4 bases at V and 8 bases at J, leaving 21 bases unmatched. This CDR3 contains 18 residues. Germline V gene sequence: CDR1 SGHDT, CDR2 YYEEEE. DNA for the CDR3: TGTGCCAGCAGCGAAGCTACCACCGTGACAGGGCTAAGAGATGAGCAGTTCTTC. Amino acid sequence: CASSEATTVTGLRDEQFF.

The chain employs TRBV30 and TRBJ1-2; 11 positions match TRBD1. CDR1 and CDR2 (germline): GTSNPN, SVGIG (reference sequence). This CDR3 has 16 residues. V lost 4 bases to trimming and J lost 6 bases; unmatched junction nucleotides: 13. The CDR3 here is CAWTGTGGLSGDGYTF. In DNA form, the CDR3 reads TGTGCCTGGACCGGGACAGGGGGATTAAGCGGGGATGGCTACACCTTC. Full variable domain (outside the CDR3, taken from reference TRBV30 and TRBJ1-2): SQTIHQWPATLVQPVGSPLSLECTVEGTSNPNLYWYRQAAGRGLQLLFYSVGIGQISSEVPQNLSASRPQDRQFILSSKKLLLSDSGFYLCAWTGTGGLSGDGYTFGSGTRLTVV.